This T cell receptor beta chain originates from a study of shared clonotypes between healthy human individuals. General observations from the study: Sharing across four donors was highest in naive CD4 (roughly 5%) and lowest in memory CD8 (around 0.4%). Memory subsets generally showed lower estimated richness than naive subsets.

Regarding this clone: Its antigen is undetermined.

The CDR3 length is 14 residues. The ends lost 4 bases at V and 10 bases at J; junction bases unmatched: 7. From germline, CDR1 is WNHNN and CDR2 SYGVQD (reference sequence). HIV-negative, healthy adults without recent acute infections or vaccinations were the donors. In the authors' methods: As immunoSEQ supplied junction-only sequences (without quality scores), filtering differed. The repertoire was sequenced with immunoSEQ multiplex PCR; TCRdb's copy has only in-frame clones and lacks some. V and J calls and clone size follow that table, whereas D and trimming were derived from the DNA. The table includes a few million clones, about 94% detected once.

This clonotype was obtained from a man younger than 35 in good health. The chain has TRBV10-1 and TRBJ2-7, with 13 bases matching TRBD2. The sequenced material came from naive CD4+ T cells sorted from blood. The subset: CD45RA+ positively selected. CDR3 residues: CASSAGTSGTFQYF. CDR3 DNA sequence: TGCGCCAGCAGTGCCGGGACTAGCGGGACCTTCCAGTACTTC.